The entry below describes one T cell receptor (beta chain). Only in-frame clones appear in the TCRdb table, and some are missing; sequencing was by immunoSEQ multiplex PCR. The sample lists about 100,000 clones; roughly 96% were seen once. The CDR3 sequence is 14 residues long. The ends lost 2 bases at V and 5 bases at J; junction bases unmatched: 3. Per germline, CDR1 ENHRY and CDR2 SYGVKD. These data originate in a study of technical replicates of blood from a handful of donors. Sequencing used T cells isolated from PBMCs. This receptor was obtained from a human donor in good health. The chain recombines TRBV10-3 with TRBJ1-2, with TRBD1 matching over 9 bases. CDR3 amino acids: CAISEDRGGYGYTF. Written as DNA, the CDR3 is TGTGCCATCAGTGAGGACAGGGGGGGATATGGCTACACCTTC.